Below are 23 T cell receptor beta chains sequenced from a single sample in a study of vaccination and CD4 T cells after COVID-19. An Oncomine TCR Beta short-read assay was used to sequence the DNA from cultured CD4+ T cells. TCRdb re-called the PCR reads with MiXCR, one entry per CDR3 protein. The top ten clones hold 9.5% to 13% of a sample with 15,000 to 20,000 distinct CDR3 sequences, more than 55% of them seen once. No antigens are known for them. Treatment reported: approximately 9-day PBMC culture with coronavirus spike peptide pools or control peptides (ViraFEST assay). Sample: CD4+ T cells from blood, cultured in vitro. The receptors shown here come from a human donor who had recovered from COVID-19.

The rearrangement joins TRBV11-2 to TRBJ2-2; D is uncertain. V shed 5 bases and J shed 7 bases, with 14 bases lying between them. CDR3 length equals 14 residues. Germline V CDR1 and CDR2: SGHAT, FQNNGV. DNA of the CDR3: TGTGCCAGCAGCCCCAGTAGGCTCGGCGGGGAGCTGTTTTTT. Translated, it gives CASSPSRLGGELFF.

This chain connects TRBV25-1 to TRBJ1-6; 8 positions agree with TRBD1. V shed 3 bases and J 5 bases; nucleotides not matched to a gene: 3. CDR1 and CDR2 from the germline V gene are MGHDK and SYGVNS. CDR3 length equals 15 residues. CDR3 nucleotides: TGTGCCAGCAGTGATTTGACAGGGGATAATTCACCCCTCCACTTT. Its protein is CASSDLTGDNSPLHF. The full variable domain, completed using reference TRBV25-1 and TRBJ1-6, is EADIYQTPRYLVIGTGKKITLECSQTMGHDKMYWYQQDPGMELHLIHYSYGVNSTEKGDLSSESTVSRIRTEHFPLTLESARPSHTSQYLCASSDLTGDNSPLHFGNGTRLTVT.

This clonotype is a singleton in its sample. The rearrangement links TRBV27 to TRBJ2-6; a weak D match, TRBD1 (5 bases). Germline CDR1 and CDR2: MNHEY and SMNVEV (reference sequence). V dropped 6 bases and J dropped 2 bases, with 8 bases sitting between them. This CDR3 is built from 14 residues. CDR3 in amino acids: CASRGVAGANVLTF. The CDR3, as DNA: TGTGCCAGCAGAGGGGTTGCTGGGGCCAACGTCCTGACTTTC.

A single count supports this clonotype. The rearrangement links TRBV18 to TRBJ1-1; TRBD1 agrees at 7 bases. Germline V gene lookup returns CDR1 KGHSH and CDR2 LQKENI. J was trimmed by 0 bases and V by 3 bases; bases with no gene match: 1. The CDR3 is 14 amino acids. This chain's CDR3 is CASSPDRMNTEAFF. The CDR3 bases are TGTGCCAGCTCACCGGACAGGATGAACACTGAAGCTTTCTTT.

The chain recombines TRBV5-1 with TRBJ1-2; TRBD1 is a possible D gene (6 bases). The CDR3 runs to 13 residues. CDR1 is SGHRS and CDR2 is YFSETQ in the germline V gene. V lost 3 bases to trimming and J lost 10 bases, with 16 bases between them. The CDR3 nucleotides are TGCGCCAGCAGCTCGTTGGTGGGGGGCCCCTACACCTTC. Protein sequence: CASSSLVGGPYTF.

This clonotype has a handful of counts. The CDR3 is CSARRYSNQPQHF. CDR3 nucleotides: TGCAGTGCTAGAAGGTATAGCAATCAGCCCCAGCATTTT. The V call is TRBV20-1, the J call TRBJ1-5; D unclear. Germline CDR1 and CDR2: DFQATT and SNEGSKA (reference sequence). Trimming left V 2 bases short and J 0 bases short, with 5 bases between. CDR3 length: 13 residues.

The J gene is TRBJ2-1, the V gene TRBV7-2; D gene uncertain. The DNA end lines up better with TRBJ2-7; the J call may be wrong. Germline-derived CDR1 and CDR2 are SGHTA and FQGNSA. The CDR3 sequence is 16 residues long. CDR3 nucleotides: TGTGCCAGCAGCTTACCCGATTCGTCAGGAGTGGCCGAGCAGTACTTC. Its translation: CASSLPDSSGVAEQYF.

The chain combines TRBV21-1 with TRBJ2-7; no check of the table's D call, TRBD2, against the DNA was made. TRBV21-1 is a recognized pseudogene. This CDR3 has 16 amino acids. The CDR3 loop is CASSITMTSDSYEQYF. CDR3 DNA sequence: TGTGCCAGCAGCATAACAATGACTAGCGACTCCTACGAGCAGTACTTC.

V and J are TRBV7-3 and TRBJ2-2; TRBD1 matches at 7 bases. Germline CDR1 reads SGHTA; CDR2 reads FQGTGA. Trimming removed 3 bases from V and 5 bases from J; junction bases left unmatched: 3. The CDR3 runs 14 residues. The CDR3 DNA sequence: TGTGCCAGCAGCTTGGACAGGCGGACCGGGGAGCTGTTTTTT. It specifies CASSLDRRTGELFF.

CDR3 nucleotide sequence: TGTGCCAGCGTTAGGGGCAGGGCGAACACTGAAGCTTTCTTT. Its translation is CASVRGRANTEAFF. The J gene is TRBJ1-1, the V gene TRBV2; a weak D match, TRBD1 (5 bases). Trimming stripped 8 bases from V and 1 base from J, with 14 bases between. The CDR3 is 14 residues long. Per germline, CDR1 SNHLY and CDR2 FYNNEI.

This chain's CDR3 is CASSVATAGVYEQYF. Here the CDR3 DNA reads TGTGCCAGCAGCGTAGCTACTGCGGGCGTGTACGAGCAGTACTTC. V and J are TRBV9 and TRBJ2-7; the D gene is possibly TRBD2 (5 bases). The V gene lost 0 bases and the J gene lost 4 bases, with 14 bases spanning the gap. The CDR3 is 15 residues long. Germline lookup yields CDR1 SGDLS and CDR2 YYNGEE.

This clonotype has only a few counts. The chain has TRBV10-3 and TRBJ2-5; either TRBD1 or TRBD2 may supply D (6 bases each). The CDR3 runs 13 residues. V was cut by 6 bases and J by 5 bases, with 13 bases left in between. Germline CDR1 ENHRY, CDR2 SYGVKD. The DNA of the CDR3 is TGTGCCATCAGCCCCACAGGGAGGGAGACCCAGTACTTC. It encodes CAISPTGRETQYF.

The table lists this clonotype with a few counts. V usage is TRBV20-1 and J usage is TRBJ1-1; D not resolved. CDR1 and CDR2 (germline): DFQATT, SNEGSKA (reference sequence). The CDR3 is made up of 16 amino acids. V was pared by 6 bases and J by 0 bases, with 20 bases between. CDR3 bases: TGCAGTGCCAGTCCCCTACAGACCTCCATGAACACTGAAGCTTTCTTT. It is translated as CSASPLQTSMNTEAFF.

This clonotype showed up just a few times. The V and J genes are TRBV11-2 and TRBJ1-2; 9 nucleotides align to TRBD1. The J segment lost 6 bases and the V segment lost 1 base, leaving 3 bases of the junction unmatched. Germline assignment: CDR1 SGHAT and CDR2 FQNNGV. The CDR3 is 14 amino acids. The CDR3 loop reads CASSLVQGAHGYTF. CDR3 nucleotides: TGTGCCAGCAGCTTAGTACAGGGGGCCCATGGCTACACCTTC.

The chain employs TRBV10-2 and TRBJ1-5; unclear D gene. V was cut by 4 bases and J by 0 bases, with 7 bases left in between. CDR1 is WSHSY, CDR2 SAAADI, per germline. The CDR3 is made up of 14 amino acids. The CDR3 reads CASSALYSNQPQHF. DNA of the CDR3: TGCGCCAGCAGTGCCTTGTATAGCAATCAGCCCCAGCATTTT.

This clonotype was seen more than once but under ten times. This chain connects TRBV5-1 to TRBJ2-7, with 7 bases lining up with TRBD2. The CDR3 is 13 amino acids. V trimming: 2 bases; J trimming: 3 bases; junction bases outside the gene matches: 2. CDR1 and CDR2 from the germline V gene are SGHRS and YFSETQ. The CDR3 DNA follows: TGCGCCAGCAGCTTTTTAGCGGGCTACGAGCAGTACTTC. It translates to CASSFLAGYEQYF.

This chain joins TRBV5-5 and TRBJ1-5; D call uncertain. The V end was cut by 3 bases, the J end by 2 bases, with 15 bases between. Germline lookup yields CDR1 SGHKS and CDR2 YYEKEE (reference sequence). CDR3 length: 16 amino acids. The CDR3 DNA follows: TGTGCCAGCAGCTCGAACTCCGGGAATCGCAATCAGCCCCAGCATTTT. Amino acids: CASSSNSGNRNQPQHF.

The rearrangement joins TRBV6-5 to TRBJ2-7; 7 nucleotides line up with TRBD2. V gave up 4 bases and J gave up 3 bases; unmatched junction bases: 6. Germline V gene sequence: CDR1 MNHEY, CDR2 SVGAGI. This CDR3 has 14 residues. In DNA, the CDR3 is TGTGCCAGCAGTTCAAAGGGGACTAACTACGAGCAGTACTTC. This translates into CASSSKGTNYEQYF.

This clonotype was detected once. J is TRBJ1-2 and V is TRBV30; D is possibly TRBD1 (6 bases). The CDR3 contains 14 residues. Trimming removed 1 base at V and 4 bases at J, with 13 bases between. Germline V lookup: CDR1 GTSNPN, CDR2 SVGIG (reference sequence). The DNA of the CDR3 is TGTGCCTGGAGTGGCGACAGGATGACCTATGGCTACACCTTC. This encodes CAWSGDRMTYGYTF.

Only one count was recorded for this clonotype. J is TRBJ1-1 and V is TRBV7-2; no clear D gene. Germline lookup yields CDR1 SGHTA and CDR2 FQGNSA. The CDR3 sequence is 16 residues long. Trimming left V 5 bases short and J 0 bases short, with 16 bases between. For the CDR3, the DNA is TGTGCCAGCAGCCCTAGCTCCGCCCAGATGAACACTGAAGCTTTCTTT. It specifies CASSPSSAQMNTEAFF.

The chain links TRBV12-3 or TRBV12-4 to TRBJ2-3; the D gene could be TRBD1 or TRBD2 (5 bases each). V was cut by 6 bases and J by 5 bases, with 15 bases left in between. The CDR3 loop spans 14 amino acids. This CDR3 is CASSPGEGRDTQYF. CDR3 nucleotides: TGTGCCAGCAGCCCCGGAGAGGGGCGAGATACGCAGTATTTT.

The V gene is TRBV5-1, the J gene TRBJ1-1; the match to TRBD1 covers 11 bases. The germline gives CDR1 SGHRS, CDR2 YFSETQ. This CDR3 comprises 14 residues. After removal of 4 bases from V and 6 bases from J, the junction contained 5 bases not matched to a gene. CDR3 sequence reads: CASSAGQGGPEAFF. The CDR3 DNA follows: TGCGCCAGCAGCGCGGGACAGGGGGGTCCTGAAGCTTTCTTT.

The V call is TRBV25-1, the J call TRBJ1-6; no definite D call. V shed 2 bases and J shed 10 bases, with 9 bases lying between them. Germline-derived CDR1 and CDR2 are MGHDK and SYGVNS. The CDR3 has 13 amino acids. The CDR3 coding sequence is TGTGCCAGCAGTGAACCCGGCGGATCACCCCTCCACTTT. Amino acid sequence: CASSEPGGSPLHF.